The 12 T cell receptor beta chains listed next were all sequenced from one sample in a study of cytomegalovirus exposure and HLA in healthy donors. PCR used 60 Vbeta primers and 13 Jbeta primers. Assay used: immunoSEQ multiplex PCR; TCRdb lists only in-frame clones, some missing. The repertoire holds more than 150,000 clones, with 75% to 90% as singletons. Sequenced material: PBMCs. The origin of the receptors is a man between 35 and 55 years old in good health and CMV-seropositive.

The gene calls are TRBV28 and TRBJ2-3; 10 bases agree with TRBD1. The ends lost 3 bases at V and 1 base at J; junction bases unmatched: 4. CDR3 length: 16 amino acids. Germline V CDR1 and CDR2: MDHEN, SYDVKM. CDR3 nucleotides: TGTGCCAGCAGTTTCTCCGGGACAGGGGGCACAGATACGCAGTATTTT. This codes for CASSFSGTGGTDTQYF.

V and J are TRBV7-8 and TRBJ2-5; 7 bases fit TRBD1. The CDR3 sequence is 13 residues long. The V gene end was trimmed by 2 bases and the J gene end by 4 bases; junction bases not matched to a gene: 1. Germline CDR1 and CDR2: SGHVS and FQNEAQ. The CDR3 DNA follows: TGTGCCAGCAGCTTACGGGACAGAGAGACCCAGTACTTC. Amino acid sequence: CASSLRDRETQYF. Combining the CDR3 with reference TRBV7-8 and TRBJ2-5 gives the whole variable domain GAGVSQSPRYKVAKRGQDVALRCDPISGHVSLFWYQQALGQGPEFLTYFQNEAQLDKSGLPSDRFFAERPEGSVSTLKIQRTQQEDSAVYLCASSLRDRETQYFGPGTRLLVL.

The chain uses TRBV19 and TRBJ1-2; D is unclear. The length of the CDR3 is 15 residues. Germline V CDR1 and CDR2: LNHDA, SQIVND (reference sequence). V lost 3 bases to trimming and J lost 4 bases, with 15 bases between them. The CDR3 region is CASSIPARIGYGYTF. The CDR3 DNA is TGTGCCAGTAGTATCCCGGCCAGGATCGGCTATGGCTACACCTTC.

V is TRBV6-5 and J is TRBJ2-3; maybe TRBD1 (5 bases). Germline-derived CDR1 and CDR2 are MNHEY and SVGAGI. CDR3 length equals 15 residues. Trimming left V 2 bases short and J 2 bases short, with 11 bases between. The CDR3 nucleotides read TGTGCCAGCAGTTACGGTAGGGGATCCACAGATACGCAGTATTTT. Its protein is CASSYGRGSTDTQYF.

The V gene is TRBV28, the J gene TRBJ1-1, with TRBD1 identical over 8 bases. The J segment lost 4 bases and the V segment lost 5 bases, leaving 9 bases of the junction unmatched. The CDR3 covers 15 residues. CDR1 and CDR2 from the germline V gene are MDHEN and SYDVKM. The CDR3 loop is CASSPTRGLGTEAFF. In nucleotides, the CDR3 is TGTGCCAGCAGTCCCACCAGGGGGCTCGGCACTGAAGCTTTCTTT.

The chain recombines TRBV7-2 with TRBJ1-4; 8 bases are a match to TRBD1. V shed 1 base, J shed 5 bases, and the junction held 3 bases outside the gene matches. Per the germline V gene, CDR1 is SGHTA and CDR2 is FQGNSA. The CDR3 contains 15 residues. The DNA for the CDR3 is TGTGCCAGCAGCTTAGATGGGACAGGCAATGAAAAACTGTTTTTT. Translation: CASSLDGTGNEKLFF. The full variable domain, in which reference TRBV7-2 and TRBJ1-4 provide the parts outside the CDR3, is GAGVSQSPSNKVTEKGKDVELRCDPISGHTALYWYRQSLGQGLEFLIYFQGNSAPDKSGLPSDRFSAERTGGSVSTLTIQRTQQEDSAVYLCASSLDGTGNEKLFFGSGTQLSVL.

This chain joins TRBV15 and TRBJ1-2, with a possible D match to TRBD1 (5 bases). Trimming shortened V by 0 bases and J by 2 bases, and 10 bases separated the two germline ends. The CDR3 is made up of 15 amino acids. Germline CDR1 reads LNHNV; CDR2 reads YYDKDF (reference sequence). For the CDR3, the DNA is TGTGCCACCAGCAGAGATTGGCGGGGGAACTATGGCTACACCTTC. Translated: CATSRDWRGNYGYTF.

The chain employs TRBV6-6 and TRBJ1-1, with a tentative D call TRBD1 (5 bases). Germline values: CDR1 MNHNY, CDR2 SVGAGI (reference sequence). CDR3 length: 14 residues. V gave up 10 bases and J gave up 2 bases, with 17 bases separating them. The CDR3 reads CAITSGGSNTEAFF. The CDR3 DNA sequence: TGTGCCATCACCAGCGGGGGATCAAACACTGAAGCTTTCTTT.

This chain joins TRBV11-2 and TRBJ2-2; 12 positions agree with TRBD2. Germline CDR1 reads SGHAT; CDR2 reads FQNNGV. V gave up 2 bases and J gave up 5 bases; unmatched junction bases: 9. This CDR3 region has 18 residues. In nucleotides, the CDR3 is TGTGCCAGCAGCTTACTAGCGGGGGGGCCGGGAGGTACCGGGGAGCTGTTTTTT. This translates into CASSLLAGGPGGTGELFF.

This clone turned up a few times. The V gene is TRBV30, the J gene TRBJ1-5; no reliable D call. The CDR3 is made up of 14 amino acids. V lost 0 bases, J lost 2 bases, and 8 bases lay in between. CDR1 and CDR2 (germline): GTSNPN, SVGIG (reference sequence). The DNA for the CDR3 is TGTGCCTGGAGTGTAACCGGGGGCAATCAGCCCCAGCATTTT. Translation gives CAWSVTGGNQPQHF.

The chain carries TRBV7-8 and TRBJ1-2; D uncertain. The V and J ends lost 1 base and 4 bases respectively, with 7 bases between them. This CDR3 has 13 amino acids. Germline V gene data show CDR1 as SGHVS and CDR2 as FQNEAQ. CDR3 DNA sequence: TGTGCCAGCAGCTTAGGCACGAGCTATGGCTACACCTTC. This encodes CASSLGTSYGYTF.

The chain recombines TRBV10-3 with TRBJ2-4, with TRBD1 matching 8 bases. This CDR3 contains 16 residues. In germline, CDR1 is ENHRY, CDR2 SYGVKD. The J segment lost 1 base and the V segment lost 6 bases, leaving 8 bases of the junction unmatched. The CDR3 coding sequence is TGTGCCATCAGCGTGGACAGGGATCGGGCCAAAAACATTCAGTACTTC. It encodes CAISVDRDRAKNIQYF.